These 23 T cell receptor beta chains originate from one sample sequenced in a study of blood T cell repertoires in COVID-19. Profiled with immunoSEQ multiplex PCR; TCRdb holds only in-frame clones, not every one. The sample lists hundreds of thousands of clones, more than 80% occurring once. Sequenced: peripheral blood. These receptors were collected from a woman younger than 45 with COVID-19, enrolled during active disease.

The DNA for the CDR3 is TGTGCCAGTAGTACACCTAGCGGTCGCACAGATACGCAGTATTTT. Translated: CASSTPSGRTDTQYF. This chain uses TRBV19 with TRBJ2-3, with TRBD2 matching 7 bases. The CDR3 loop spans 15 amino acids. The V gene end was trimmed by 4 bases and the J gene end by 1 base; junction bases not matched to a gene: 5. Germline V gene data show CDR1 as LNHDA and CDR2 as SQIVND (reference sequence). The whole variable domain, remainder taken from reference TRBV19 and TRBJ2-3, is DGGITQSPKYLFRKEGQNVTLSCEQNLNHDAMYWYRQDPGQGLRLIYYSQIVNDFQKGDIAEGYSVSREKKESFPLTVTSAQKNPTAFYLCASSTPSGRTDTQYFGPGTRLTVL.

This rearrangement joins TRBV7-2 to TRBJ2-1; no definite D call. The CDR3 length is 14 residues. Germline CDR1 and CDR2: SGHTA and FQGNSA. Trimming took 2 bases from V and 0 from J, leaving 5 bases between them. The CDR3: CASSLTVSYNEQFF. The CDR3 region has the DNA TGTGCCAGCAGCTTAACTGTCTCCTACAATGAGCAGTTCTTC.

The CDR3 bases are TGTGCCAGCGCCCTCTGGTCAGGGACTGGGGCCAACGTCCTGACTTTC. It yields the protein CASALWSGTGANVLTF. The chain carries TRBV27 and TRBJ2-6; the D gene is possibly TRBD1 (5 bases). Germline CDR1 and CDR2: MNHEY and SMNVEV (reference sequence). This CDR3 is built from 16 residues. The V and J ends lost 8 bases and 2 bases respectively, with 16 bases between them.

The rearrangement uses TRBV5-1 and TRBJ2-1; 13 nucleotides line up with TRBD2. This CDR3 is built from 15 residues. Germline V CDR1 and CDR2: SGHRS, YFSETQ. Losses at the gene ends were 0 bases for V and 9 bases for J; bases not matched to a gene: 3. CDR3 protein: CASSLVTSGGVEQFF. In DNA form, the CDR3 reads TGCGCCAGCAGCTTGGTTACTAGCGGGGGGGTTGAGCAGTTCTTC.

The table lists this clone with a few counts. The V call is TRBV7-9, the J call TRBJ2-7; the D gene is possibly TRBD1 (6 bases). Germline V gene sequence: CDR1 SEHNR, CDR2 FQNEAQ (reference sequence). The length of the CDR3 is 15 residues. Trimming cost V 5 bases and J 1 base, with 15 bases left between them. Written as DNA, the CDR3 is TGTGCCAGCAGCGACCGGGACAAGGGGTCCTACGAGCAGTACTTC. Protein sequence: CASSDRDKGSYEQYF. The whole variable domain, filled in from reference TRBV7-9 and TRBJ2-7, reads DTGVSQNPRHKITKRGQNVTFRCDPISEHNRLYWYRQTLGQGPEFLTYFQNEAQLEKSRLLSDRFSAERPKGSFSTLEIQRTEQGDSAMYLCASSDRDKGSYEQYFGPGTRLTVT.

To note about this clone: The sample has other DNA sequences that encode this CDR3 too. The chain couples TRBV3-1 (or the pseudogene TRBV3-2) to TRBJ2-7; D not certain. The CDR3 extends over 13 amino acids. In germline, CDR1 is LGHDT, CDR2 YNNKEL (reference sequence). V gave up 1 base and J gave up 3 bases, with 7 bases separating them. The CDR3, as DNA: TGTGCCAGCAGCCAAGTCTCCGGCTACGAGCAGTACTTC. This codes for CASSQVSGYEQYF.

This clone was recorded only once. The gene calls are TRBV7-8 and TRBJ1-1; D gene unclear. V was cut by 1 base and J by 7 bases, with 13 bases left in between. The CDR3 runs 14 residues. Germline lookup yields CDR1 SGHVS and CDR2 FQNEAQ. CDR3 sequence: CASSLVLALNEAFF. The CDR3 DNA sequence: TGTGCCAGCAGCTTAGTTTTAGCCTTGAATGAAGCTTTCTTT.

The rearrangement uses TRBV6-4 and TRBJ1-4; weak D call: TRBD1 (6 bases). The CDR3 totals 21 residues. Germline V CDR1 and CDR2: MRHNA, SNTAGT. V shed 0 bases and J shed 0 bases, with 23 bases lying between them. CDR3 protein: CASSDSYNPGTSYATNEKLFF. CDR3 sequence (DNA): TGTGCCAGCAGTGACTCGTATAATCCCGGGACAAGTTATGCAACTAATGAAAAACTGTTTTTT.

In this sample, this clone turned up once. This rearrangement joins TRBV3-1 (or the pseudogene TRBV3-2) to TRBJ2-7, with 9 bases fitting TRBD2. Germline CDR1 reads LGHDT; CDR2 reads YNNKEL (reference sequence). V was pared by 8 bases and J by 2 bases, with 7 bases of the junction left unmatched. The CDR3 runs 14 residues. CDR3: CASGMTSGAYEQYF. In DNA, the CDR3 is TGTGCCAGCGGGATGACTAGCGGCGCCTACGAGCAGTACTTC.

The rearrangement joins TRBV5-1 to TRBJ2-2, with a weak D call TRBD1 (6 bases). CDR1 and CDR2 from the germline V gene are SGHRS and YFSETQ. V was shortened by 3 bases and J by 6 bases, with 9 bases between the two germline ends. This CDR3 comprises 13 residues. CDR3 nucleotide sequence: TGCGCCAGCAGCTCACAGGGTCCCGGGGAGCTGTTTTTT. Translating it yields CASSSQGPGELFF. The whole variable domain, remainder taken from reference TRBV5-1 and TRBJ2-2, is KAGVTQTPRYLIKTRGQQVTLSCSPISGHRSVSWYQQTPGQGLQFLFEYFSETQRNKGNFPGRFSGRQFSNSRSEMNVSTLELGDSALYLCASSSQGPGELFFGEGSRLTVL.

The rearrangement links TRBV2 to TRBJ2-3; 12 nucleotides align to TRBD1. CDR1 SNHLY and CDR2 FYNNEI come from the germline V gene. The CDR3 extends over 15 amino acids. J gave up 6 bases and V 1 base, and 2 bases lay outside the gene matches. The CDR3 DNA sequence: TGTGCCAGCAGTGAAGTGGGACAGGGGGCGGATACGCAGTATTTT. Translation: CASSEVGQGADTQYF.

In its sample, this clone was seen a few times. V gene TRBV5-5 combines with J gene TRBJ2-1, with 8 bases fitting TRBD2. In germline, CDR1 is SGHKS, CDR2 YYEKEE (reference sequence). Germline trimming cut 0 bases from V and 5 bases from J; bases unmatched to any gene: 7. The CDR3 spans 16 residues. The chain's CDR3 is CASSLAQLAVNNEQFF. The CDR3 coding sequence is TGTGCCAGCAGCTTGGCCCAACTAGCGGTAAACAATGAGCAGTTCTTC.

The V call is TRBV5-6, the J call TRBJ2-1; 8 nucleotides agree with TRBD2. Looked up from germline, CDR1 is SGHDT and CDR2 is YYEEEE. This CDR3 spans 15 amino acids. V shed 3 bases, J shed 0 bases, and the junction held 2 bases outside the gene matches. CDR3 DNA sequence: TGTGCCAGCAGCTATACTAGCGGCTCCTACAATGAGCAGTTCTTC. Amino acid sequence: CASSYTSGSYNEQFF.

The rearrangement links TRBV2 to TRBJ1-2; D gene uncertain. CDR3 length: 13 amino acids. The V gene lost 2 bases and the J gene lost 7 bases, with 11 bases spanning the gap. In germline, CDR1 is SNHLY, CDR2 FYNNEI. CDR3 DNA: TGTGCCAGCAGTGAACAACGAGGGTTTGGCTACACCTTC. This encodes CASSEQRGFGYTF.

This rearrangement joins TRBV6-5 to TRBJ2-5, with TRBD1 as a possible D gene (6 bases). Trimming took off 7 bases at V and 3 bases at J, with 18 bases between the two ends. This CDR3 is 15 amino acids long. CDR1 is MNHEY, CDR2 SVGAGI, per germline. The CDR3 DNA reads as TGTGCCAGCACCCCCGGCCAGGGGATGGAAGAGACCCAGTACTTC. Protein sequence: CASTPGQGMEETQYF.

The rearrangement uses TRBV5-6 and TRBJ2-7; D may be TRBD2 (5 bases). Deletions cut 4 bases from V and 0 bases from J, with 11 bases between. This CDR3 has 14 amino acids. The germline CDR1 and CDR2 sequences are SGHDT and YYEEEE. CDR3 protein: CASSPAGTSYEQYF. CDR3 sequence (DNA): TGTGCCAGCAGCCCCGCGGGCACCTCCTACGAGCAGTACTTC. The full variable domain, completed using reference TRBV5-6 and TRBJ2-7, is DAGVTQSPTHLIKTRGQQVTLRCSPKSGHDTVSWYQQALGQGPQFIFQYYEEEERQRGNFPDRFSGHQFPNYSSELNVNALLLGDSALYLCASSPAGTSYEQYFGPGTRLTVT.

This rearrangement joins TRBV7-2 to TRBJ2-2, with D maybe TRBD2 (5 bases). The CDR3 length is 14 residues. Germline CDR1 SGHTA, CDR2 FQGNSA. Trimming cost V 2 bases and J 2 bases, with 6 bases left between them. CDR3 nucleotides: TGTGCCAGCAGCTTATCGGGAAACACCGGGGAGCTGTTTTTT. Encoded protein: CASSLSGNTGELFF.

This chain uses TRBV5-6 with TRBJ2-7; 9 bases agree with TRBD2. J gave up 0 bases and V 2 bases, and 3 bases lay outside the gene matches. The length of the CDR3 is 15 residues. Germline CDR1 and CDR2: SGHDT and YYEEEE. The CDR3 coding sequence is TGTGCCAGCAGCTTAAGCGGGGGGACCTCCTACGAGCAGTACTTC. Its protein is CASSLSGGTSYEQYF.

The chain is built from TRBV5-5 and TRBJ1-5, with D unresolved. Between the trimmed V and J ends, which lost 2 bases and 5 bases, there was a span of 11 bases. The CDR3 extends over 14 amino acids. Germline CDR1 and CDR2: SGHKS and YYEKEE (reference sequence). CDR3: CASSFTGGDQPQHF. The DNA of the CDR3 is TGTGCCAGCAGCTTCACGGGCGGGGATCAGCCCCAGCATTTT.

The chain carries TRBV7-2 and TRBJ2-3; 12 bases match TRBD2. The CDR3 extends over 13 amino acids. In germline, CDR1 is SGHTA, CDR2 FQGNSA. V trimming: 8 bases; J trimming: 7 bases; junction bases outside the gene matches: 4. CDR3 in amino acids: CASGTSGGNTQYF. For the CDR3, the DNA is TGTGCCAGCGGCACTAGCGGGGGGAATACGCAGTATTTT. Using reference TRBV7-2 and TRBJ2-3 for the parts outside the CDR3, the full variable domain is GAGVSQSPSNKVTEKGKDVELRCDPISGHTALYWYRQSLGQGLEFLIYFQGNSAPDKSGLPSDRFSAERTGGSVSTLTIQRTQQEDSAVYLCASGTSGGNTQYFGPGTRLTVL.

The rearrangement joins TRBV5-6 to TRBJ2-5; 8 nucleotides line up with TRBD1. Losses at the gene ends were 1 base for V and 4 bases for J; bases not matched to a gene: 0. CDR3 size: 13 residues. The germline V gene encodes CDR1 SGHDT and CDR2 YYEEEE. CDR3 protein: CASSLQGAETQYF. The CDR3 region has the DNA TGTGCCAGCAGCTTGCAGGGGGCAGAGACCCAGTACTTC.

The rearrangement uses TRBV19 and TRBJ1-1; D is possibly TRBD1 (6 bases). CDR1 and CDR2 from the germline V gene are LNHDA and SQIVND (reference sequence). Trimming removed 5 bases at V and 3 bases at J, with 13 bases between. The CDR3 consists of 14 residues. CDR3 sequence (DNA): TGTGCCAGTAGTGCCCAGGGGATGGACACTGAAGCTTTCTTT. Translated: CASSAQGMDTEAFF.

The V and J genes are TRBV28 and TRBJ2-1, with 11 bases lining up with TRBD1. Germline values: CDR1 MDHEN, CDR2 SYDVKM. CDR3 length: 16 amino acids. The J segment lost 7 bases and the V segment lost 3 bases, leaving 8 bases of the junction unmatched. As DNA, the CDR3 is TGTGCCAGCAGTTTGGGCGGACAGGGGGCAGGGAATGAGCAGTTCTTC. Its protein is CASSLGGQGAGNEQFF.